This TCR beta chain was profiled in a study of T cell responses to AZD1222 COVID-19 vaccine. Study-wide context: Pooled together were second doses at about 4 or about 12 weeks. Study results and caveats: Females outnumbered males among donors, who were mostly white British; clonal diversity was possibly underestimated. After the peak T cell response, and only then, were repertoires sampled. Just a handful of people given AZD1222 tested seropositive at baseline.

This clone occurred once. Antigen unknown. CDR1 is SGHVS and CDR2 is FQNEAQ in the germline V gene. This CDR3 contains 13 residues. The V end was cut by 3 bases, the J end by 1 base, with 6 bases between. Sequenced by immunoSEQ multiplex PCR; TCRdb stores in-frame clones only, minus some. The table includes about 120,000 clones, about 87% detected once. The receptor was derived from an adult in good health. The chain joins TRBV7-8 to TRBJ1-2; D call uncertain. Material: peripheral blood, obtained on day 0 of AZD1222 vaccination. The DNA of the CDR3 is TGTGCCAGCAGCTTTGAGTTTAACTATGGCTACACCTTC. It yields the protein CASSFEFNYGYTF. Full variable domain (missing parts from reference TRBV7-8 and TRBJ1-2): GAGVSQSPRYKVAKRGQDVALRCDPISGHVSLFWYQQALGQGPEFLTYFQNEAQLDKSGLPSDRFFAERPEGSVSTLKIQRTQQEDSAVYLCASSFEFNYGYTFGSGTRLTVV.